The sequence of this TCR beta chain was determined in a study of T cell responses to AZD1222 COVID-19 vaccine. Study in general: The study pooled second doses at about 4 or about 12 weeks.

The table came from immunoSEQ multiplex PCR; TCRdb's copy has only in-frame clones and leaves some out. Of about 140,000 clones in the sample, 70% to 90% were seen once. The V end lost 8 bases, the J end lost 0 bases, and 11 bases lay between the germline ends. The CDR3 is 13 amino acids. Germline values: CDR1 GTSNPN, CDR2 SVGIG (reference sequence). This clonotype was obtained from an adult in good health. The source material was peripheral blood, sampled on day 0 of AZD1222 vaccination. V gene TRBV30 combines with J gene TRBJ1-3; TRBD1 is a possible D gene (5 bases). CDR3 bases: TGTGCCCACAAGGGGAGCTCTGGAAACACCATATATTTT. Translating gives CAHKGSSGNTIYF. The full variable domain, its missing parts supplied by reference TRBV30 and TRBJ1-3, is SQTIHQWPATLVQPVGSPLSLECTVEGTSNPNLYWYRQAAGRGLQLLFYSVGIGQISSEVPQNLSASRPQDRQFILSSKKLLLSDSGFYLCAHKGSSGNTIYFGEGSWLTVV.